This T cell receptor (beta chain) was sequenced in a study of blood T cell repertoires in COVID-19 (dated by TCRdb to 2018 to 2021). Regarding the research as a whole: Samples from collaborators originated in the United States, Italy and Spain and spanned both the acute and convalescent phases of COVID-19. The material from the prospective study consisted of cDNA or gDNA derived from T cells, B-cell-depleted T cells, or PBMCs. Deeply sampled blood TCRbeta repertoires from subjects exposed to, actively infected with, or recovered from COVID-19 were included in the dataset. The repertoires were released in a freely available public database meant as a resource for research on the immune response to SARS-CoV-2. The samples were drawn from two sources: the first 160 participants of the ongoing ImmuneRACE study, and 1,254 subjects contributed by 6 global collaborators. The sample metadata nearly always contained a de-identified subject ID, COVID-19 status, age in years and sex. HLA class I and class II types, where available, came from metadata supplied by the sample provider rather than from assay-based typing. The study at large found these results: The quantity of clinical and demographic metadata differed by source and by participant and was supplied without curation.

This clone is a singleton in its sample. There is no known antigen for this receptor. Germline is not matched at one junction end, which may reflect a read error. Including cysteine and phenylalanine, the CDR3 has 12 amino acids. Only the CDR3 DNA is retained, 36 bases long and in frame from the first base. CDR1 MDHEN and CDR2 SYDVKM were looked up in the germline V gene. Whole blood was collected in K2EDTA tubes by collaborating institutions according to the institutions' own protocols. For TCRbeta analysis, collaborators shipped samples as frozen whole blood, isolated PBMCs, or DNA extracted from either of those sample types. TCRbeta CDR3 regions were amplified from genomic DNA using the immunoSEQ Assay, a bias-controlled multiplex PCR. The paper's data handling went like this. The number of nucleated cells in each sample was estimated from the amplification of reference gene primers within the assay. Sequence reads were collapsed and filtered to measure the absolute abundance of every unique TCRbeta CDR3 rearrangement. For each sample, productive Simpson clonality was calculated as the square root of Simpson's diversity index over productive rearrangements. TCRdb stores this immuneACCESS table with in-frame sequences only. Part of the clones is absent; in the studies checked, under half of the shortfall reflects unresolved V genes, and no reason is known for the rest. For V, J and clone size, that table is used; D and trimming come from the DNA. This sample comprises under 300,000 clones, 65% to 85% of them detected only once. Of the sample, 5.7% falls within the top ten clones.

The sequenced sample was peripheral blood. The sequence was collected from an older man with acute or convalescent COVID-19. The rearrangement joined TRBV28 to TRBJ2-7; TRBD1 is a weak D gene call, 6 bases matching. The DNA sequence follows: TGTGCCAGCAGCCCGGACACCAGGGGAGAGGACTTC. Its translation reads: CASSPDTRGEDF.